This record concerns one TCR beta chain sequence. Its antigen is unknown. PCR was performed a second time for about 6 to 12 cycles using a sample-barcoded 5' primer and a J-beta primer mix. Each cDNA was tagged by a template-switch adaptor containing 12 random nucleotides. TCRdb processed the 5' RACE reads anew with MiXCR; each CDR3 protein has one entry. The sample holds 1.5 million to 2 million distinct CDR3 sequences; roughly 27% are singletons and the top ten take 7% to 9%. The data were taken from a study of blood T cells in healthy people across ages. Extraction yielded at least 5.5 micrograms of total RNA per sample. General observations from the study: When set beside aged donors, long-lived donors presented more naive CD4+ cells and higher diversity.

The CDR3 spans 15 residues. The germline V and J ends were trimmed by 8 bases and 1 base, with 15 bases remaining between them. Sequencing was carried out using blood. V gene TRBV12-3 or TRBV12-4 combines with J gene TRBJ1-5, with no clear D. This TCR derives from a woman aged 25 to 39 in good health. The CDR3 bases are TGTGCCAGCTGCCGGGCCGTTGGAAGCAATCAGCCCCAGCATTTT. Protein product: CASCRAVGSNQPQHF.